The 5 T cell receptor beta chains below were found in one sample sequenced in a study of cytomegalovirus exposure and HLA in healthy donors. Researchers ran the PCR with 60 Vbeta and 13 Jbeta primers. Method: immunoSEQ multiplex PCR; TCRdb's copy keeps in-frame clones and lacks some. The sample has roughly 130,000 clones; around 59% are singletons. Sequencing was carried out using PBMCs. These receptors all stem from a male donor in good health and CMV-seronegative.

This clone turned up a few times. The chain employs TRBV29-1 and TRBJ1-6; tentatively, D is TRBD1 (6 bases). V shed 6 bases and J shed 10 bases, with 16 bases lying between them. Germline CDR1 and CDR2: SQVTM and ANQGSEA. This CDR3 is 13 amino acids long. This CDR3 reads CSVGDMYGSPLHF. The CDR3 DNA follows: TGCAGCGTAGGGGACATGTATGGGTCACCCCTCCACTTT.

This clone was detected a few times. The V gene is TRBV6-5, the J gene TRBJ1-6; D is perhaps TRBD1 (5 bases). V lost 0 bases and J lost 9, with 12 bases in between. Germline CDR1 and CDR2: MNHEY and SVGAGI. The CDR3 length is 15 residues. DNA for the CDR3: TGTGCCAGCAGTTACTCGAGCGCCAGGGCTTCACCCCTCCACTTT. Translating gives CASSYSSARASPLHF.

V is TRBV6-5 and J is TRBJ1-6; possible D gene TRBD1, 6 bases. V was trimmed by 6 bases and J by 7 bases, leaving 13 bases between them. CDR1 is MNHEY and CDR2 is SVGAGI in the germline V gene. This CDR3 contains 14 residues. The DNA for the CDR3 is TGTGCCAGCAGCAAGGGACACCTAAATTCACCCCTCCACTTT. Its translation: CASSKGHLNSPLHF.

V and J are TRBV19 and TRBJ2-3; D is possibly TRBD2 (5 bases). Germline V CDR1 and CDR2: LNHDA, SQIVND (reference sequence). This CDR3 is built from 13 residues. Trimming left V 7 bases short and J 3 bases short, with 11 bases between. Here the CDR3 DNA reads TGTGCCAGTATCAAGTCGGGAACAGATACGCAGTATTTT. Translating it yields CASIKSGTDTQYF.

J is TRBJ1-2 and V is TRBV5-1; no reliable D call. Trimming took off 4 bases at V and 5 bases at J, with 24 bases between the two ends. CDR1 is SGHRS and CDR2 is YFSETQ in the germline V gene. This CDR3 is 17 amino acids long. CDR3 sequence: CASSPGGGLLLTYGYTF. DNA for the CDR3: TGCGCCAGCAGCCCCGGTGGAGGGCTCCTCCTTACTTATGGCTACACCTTC.